Shown below are 7 T cell receptor beta chains from a single sample sequenced in a study of cytomegalovirus exposure and HLA in healthy donors. Primers included in the PCR were 60 Vbeta and 13 Jbeta primers. Sequenced by immunoSEQ multiplex PCR; TCRdb stores in-frame clones only, minus some. Of 80,000 to 90,000 clones in the sample, 79% are singletons; the top ten hold approximately 3%. Material for sequencing was PBMCs. These receptors were obtained from a man aged 25 to 45 in good health and CMV-seronegative.

The chain combines TRBV7-8 with TRBJ1-2; 8 bases match TRBD1. The CDR3 sequence is 14 residues long. Germline values: CDR1 SGHVS, CDR2 FQNEAQ. With V trimmed by 5 bases and J by 4 bases, 6 bases remained unmatched. The CDR3 sequence: CASSQRQGSYGYTF. DNA of the CDR3: TGTGCCAGCAGCCAAAGACAGGGGTCCTATGGCTACACCTTC.

The V call is TRBV6-5, the J call TRBJ1-1, with 8 bases identical to TRBD1. Germline V CDR1 and CDR2: MNHEY, SVGAGI. After removal of 4 bases from V and 5 bases from J, the junction contained 6 bases not matched to a gene. CDR3 length equals 14 residues. CDR3 residues: CASSSRTGNTEAFF. The CDR3 DNA is TGTGCCAGCAGTTCCCGGACAGGGAATACTGAAGCTTTCTTT.

The J gene is TRBJ1-6, the V gene TRBV30, with TRBD1 matching over 8 bases. V lost 4 bases, J lost 8 bases, and 10 bases stayed unmatched. The germline gives CDR1 GTSNPN, CDR2 SVGIG (reference sequence). The CDR3 covers 15 residues. DNA of the CDR3: TGTGCCTGGAATGCCGCCGGGACAGGTCATTCACCCCTCCACTTT. Its translation: CAWNAAGTGHSPLHF.

V and J are TRBV9 and TRBJ2-7; D remains ambiguous. Germline assignment: CDR1 SGDLS and CDR2 YYNGEE. The CDR3 length is 14 residues. The germline V and J ends were trimmed by 0 bases and 2 bases, with 9 bases remaining between them. CDR3 DNA: TGTGCCAGCAGCGTAGGTAGCAGACCCTACGAGCAGTACTTC. This translates into CASSVGSRPYEQYF.

V gene TRBV27 combines with J gene TRBJ2-3; TRBD2 is a possible D gene (5 bases). This CDR3 has 15 amino acids. The V gene's germline CDR1 is MNHEY and CDR2 SMNVEV (reference sequence). V was clipped by 6 bases and J by 2 bases, with 15 bases between them. For the CDR3, the DNA is TGTGCCAGCAGCCGCCCCGGGATATCCACAGATACGCAGTATTTT. Translation: CASSRPGISTDTQYF.

In nucleotides, the CDR3 is TGTGCCAGCAGCAGGGGACAGGGGTTGAATTCTGGGGCCAACGTCCTGACTTTC. Its translation is CASSRGQGLNSGANVLTF. J is TRBJ2-6 and V is TRBV7-9; 10 nucleotides match TRBD1. Germline CDR1 is SEHNR and CDR2 is FQNEAQ (reference sequence). Trimming removed 5 bases from V and 1 base from J; junction bases left unmatched: 8. CDR3 length: 18 amino acids.

This clone showed up just once. J is TRBJ1-2 and V is TRBV5-1, with TRBD1 as a possible D gene (6 bases). Trimming left V 4 bases short and J 0 bases short, with 16 bases between. CDR3 length: 16 residues. Germline V gene lookup returns CDR1 SGHRS and CDR2 YFSETQ. DNA for the CDR3: TGCGCCAGCAGCAAAGACCGGGACACCACTAACTATGGCTACACCTTC. Its translation: CASSKDRDTTNYGYTF.